The 10 T cell receptor beta chains below all came from one sample that was sequenced in a study of technical replicates of blood from a few donors. Generated by immunoSEQ multiplex PCR, the TCRdb table keeps only in-frame clones and is missing some. The repertoire holds 75,000 to 100,000 clones, 94% seen once, with 0.2% to 0.3% in the top ten. The sample taken for sequencing was T cells isolated from PBMCs. All receptors come from a human donor in good health.

V gene TRBV25-1 combines with J gene TRBJ2-1; TRBD1 matches at 10 bases. This CDR3 contains 18 residues. CDR1 and CDR2 from the germline V gene are MGHDK and SYGVNS. V lost 2 bases to trimming and J lost 6 bases; unmatched junction nucleotides: 13. The CDR3 loop is CASSETKAGTGVGNEQFF. CDR3 coding DNA: TGTGCCAGCAGTGAAACCAAGGCCGGGACAGGGGTCGGCAATGAGCAGTTCTTC.

CDR3 sequence: CASSFGVEETQYF. The CDR3 nucleotides are TGCGCCAGCAGCTTCGGGGTCGAAGAGACCCAGTACTTC. The genes are TRBV5-1 and TRBJ2-5; TRBD2 is a possible D gene (5 bases). Germline V gene lookup returns CDR1 SGHRS and CDR2 YFSETQ. V was cut by 2 bases and J by 3 bases, with 8 bases left in between. CDR3 length equals 13 residues.

V and J are TRBV15 and TRBJ2-7; 8 nucleotides agree with TRBD1. V gave up 3 bases and J gave up 6 bases; unmatched junction bases: 4. CDR1 and CDR2 from the germline V gene are LNHNV and YYDKDF (reference sequence). The length of the CDR3 is 13 residues. CDR3 DNA: TGTGCCACCAGCAGGGACAGGGCCCTCGAGCAGTACTTC. Protein: CATSRDRALEQYF.

This clone came up once. The V and J genes are TRBV7-9 and TRBJ2-7; TRBD2 aligns across 14 bases. Germline CDR1 reads SEHNR; CDR2 reads FQNEAQ (reference sequence). This CDR3 comprises 18 residues. Unmatched junction bases numbered 11, after V lost 2 bases and J lost 5 bases. The CDR3 spells CASSLIQGTSGRVHEQYF. CDR3 coding DNA: TGTGCCAGCAGCTTAATTCAGGGGACTAGCGGGAGAGTCCACGAGCAGTACTTC.

V usage is TRBV9 and J usage is TRBJ2-3; a weak D match, TRBD1 (5 bases). Trimming cost V 3 bases and J 0 bases, with 14 bases left between them. This CDR3 comprises 16 residues. Per germline, CDR1 SGDLS and CDR2 YYNGEE. In nucleotides, the CDR3 is TGTGCCAGCAGCGCCCGAACAGGCTCGAGCACAGATACGCAGTATTTT. Translating it yields CASSARTGSSTDTQYF.

The V gene is TRBV2, the J gene TRBJ2-3; 7 positions match TRBD1. The CDR3 has 16 amino acids. CDR1 is SNHLY, CDR2 FYNNEI, per germline. Trimming removed 10 bases from V and 7 bases from J; junction bases left unmatched: 20. For the CDR3, the DNA is TGTGCCAACTCGGTATATGACAGGGATGATGCGAATACGCAGTATTTT. Translation gives CANSVYDRDDANTQYF. Supplemented by reference TRBV2 and TRBJ2-3, the full variable domain reads EPEVTQTPSHQVTQMGQEVILRCVPISNHLYFYWYRQILGQKVEFLVSFYNNEISEKSEIFDDQFSVERPDGSNFTLKIRSTKLEDSAMYFCANSVYDRDDANTQYFGPGTRLTVL.

The chain is built from TRBV7-9 and TRBJ1-2, with a tentative D call TRBD1 (5 bases). The germline CDR1 and CDR2 sequences are SEHNR and FQNEAQ (reference sequence). Between the trimmed V and J ends, which lost 3 bases and 8 bases, there was a span of 10 bases. CDR3 size: 12 residues. Written as DNA, the CDR3 is TGTGCCAGCAGCTTTTCAGGGTACGGCTACACCTTC. It codes for CASSFSGYGYTF. The full variable domain, rest sourced from reference TRBV7-9 and TRBJ1-2, is DTGVSQNPRHKITKRGQNVTFRCDPISEHNRLYWYRQTLGQGPEFLTYFQNEAQLEKSRLLSDRFSAERPKGSFSTLEIQRTEQGDSAMYLCASSFSGYGYTFGSGTRLTVV.

This clone was observed a single time. The chain is built from TRBV21-1 and TRBJ2-3; the DNA was not used to check the table's D call, TRBD1. TRBV21-1 is a recognized pseudogene. This CDR3 is built from 19 residues. CDR3 sequence reads: CASSKGRDSQSSSTDTQYF. The CDR3 DNA is TGTGCCAGCAGCAAAGGGCGGGACAGCCAATCCTCTAGCACAGATACGCAGTATTTT.

The V and J genes are TRBV5-1 and TRBJ1-2, with 11 bases aligning to TRBD1. V was pared by 3 bases and J by 6 bases, with 4 bases of the junction left unmatched. Germline V lookup: CDR1 SGHRS, CDR2 YFSETQ. The CDR3 length is 14 residues. CDR3 nucleotide sequence: TGCGCCAGCAGCTGGGGACAGGGGGTCGATGGCTACACCTTC. It codes for CASSWGQGVDGYTF.

The genes are TRBV14 and TRBJ2-5; 7 bases match TRBD2. Trimming took 2 bases from V and 7 from J; bases not matched to a gene: 4. The CDR3 is 13 amino acids. Germline CDR1 and CDR2: SGHDN and FVKESK. The CDR3 protein is CASSQPREGTQYF. The CDR3 DNA reads as TGTGCCAGCAGCCAACCCAGGGAGGGGACCCAGTACTTC.